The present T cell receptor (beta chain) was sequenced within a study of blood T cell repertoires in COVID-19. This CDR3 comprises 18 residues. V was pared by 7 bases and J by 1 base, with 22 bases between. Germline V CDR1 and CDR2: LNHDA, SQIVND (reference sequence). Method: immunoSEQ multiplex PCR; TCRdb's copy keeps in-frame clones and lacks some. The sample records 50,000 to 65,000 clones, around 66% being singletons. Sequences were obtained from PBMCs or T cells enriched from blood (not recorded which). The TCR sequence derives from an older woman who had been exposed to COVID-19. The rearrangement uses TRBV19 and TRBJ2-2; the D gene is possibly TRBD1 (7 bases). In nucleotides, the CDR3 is TGTGCCAGTAACGAACCAAGGGGGCGGAGGGGGAACACCGGGGAGCTGTTTTTT. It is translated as CASNEPRGRRGNTGELFF.